The 21 T cell receptor beta chains presented below share a single source sample, sequenced in a study of regulatory T cells in long-lasting Graves disease. Sequencing libraries for TCR beta were prepared with iRepertoire HTBI primers and Arm-PCR of CDR3 regions. TCRdb called the multiplex PCR reads again in MiXCR, with one record for every CDR3 protein. The sample has about 210,000 distinct CDR3 sequences; roughly a fifth are singletons. Documented time point: newly diagnosed GD, antithyroid drugs for less than 3 months. PBMC-derived RNA was used for the TCR library. These same data were also listed under a study on T cells in Graves' hyperthyroidism and ophthalmopathy.

The sample was peripheral blood mononuclear cells (PBMCs), taken at new diagnosis, from a patient treated with antithyroid drugs. The origin of the receptors is a woman younger than 45 with Graves disease.

This clonotype was seen more than once but under ten times. A single base separates this from a much larger clone, so it may be a read error. V usage is TRBV11-2 and J usage is TRBJ2-7; D may be TRBD2 (5 bases). Per the germline V gene, CDR1 is SGHAT and CDR2 is FQNNGV. The V gene lost 5 bases and the J gene lost 6 bases, with 23 bases spanning the gap. This CDR3 has 16 amino acids. CDR3 sequence (DNA): TGTGCCAGCAGCAACAATCTAGGACTGGTTAAGAGCGAGCAGTACTTC. It is translated as CASSNNLGLVKSEQYF.

This clonotype was counted many times. V usage is TRBV29-1 and J usage is TRBJ1-2; 9 nucleotides agree with TRBD1. This CDR3 contains 13 residues. V was clipped by 6 bases and J by 8 bases; unmatched bases: 10. The germline gives CDR1 SQVTM, CDR2 ANQGSEA. CDR3 protein: CSVNLGQGLGYTF. CDR3 DNA: TGCAGCGTAAACCTGGGACAGGGCCTCGGCTACACCTTC.

Ten or more counts support this clonotype. J is TRBJ1-6 and V is TRBV29-1; a possible D gene is TRBD1 (6 bases). The V gene lost 5 bases and the J gene lost 7 bases, with 12 bases spanning the gap. The CDR3 totals 13 residues. Germline loops: CDR1 SQVTM, CDR2 ANQGSEA. CDR3 sequence: CSVTDRVNSPLHF. The CDR3 region has the DNA TGCAGCGTTACGGACAGAGTCAATTCACCCCTCCACTTT.

This clonotype was observed a single time. A much larger clone lies one base from this, so it may be a read error. This chain links TRBV6-1 with TRBJ2-2; tentatively, D is TRBD2 (5 bases). The CDR3 is 13 amino acids. Germline lookup yields CDR1 MNHNS and CDR2 SASEGT. Here the CDR3 reads CVSTPGNREELFF. CDR3 nucleotide sequence: TGTGTCAGCACTCCGGGGAACCGGGAGGAGCTGTTTTTT.

The chain couples TRBV3-1 to TRBJ1-2; D perhaps matches TRBD1 (5 bases). This CDR3 contains 14 residues. The V end lost 4 bases, the J end lost 4 bases, and 13 bases lay between the germline ends. CDR1 is LGHDT, CDR2 YNNKEL, per germline (reference sequence). The CDR3 DNA sequence: TGTGCCAGCAGCCCAATAAGGGGCTTCTATGGCTACACCTTC. Its protein product is CASSPIRGFYGYTF.

A remark on this clonotype: The junction differs from germline at one of its ends, possibly a read error. The rearrangement links TRBV5-1 to TRBJ1-1; D is unclear. The germline gives CDR1 SGHRS, CDR2 YFSETQ. There are 15 residues in the CDR3. For the CDR3, the DNA is TGCGCCAGCAGAGGCAGGTCGCATTCGAACACTGAAACTTTCTTT. The encoded protein is CASRGRSHSNTETFF.

This clonotype was detected ten times or more. The J gene is TRBJ1-1, the V gene TRBV14; TRBD1 matches 11 bases. CDR1 SGHDN and CDR2 FVKESK come from the germline V gene. Trimming cost V 0 bases and J 5 bases; bases outside gene matches: 5. This CDR3 has 16 residues. The CDR3 DNA sequence: TGTGCCAGCAGCCAAGACCCGGACAGGGGGCGAACTGAAGCTTTCTTT. It codes for CASSQDPDRGRTEAFF. Complete variable domain (other parts from reference TRBV14 and TRBJ1-1): EAGVTQFPSHSVIEKGQTVTLRCDPISGHDNLYWYRRVMGKEIKFLLHFVKESKQDESGMPNNRFLAERTGGTYSTLKVQPAELEDSGVYFCASSQDPDRGRTEAFFGQGTRLTVV.

This clonotype was seen just once. The chain carries TRBV28 and TRBJ2-7, with D uncertain. The CDR3 has 14 residues. Trimming cost V 1 base and J 0 bases, with 7 bases left between them. The germline V gene encodes CDR1 MDHEN and CDR2 SYDVKM. CDR3 nucleotides: TGTGCCAGCAGTTTATTCGGTCGCTCCTACGAGCAGTACTTC. It encodes CASSLFGRSYEQYF.

This clonotype was seen at least ten times. The J gene is TRBJ2-5, the V gene TRBV30, with D possibly TRBD2 on 6 matching bases. Germline CDR1 reads GTSNPN; CDR2 reads SVGIG (reference sequence). Trimming removed 0 bases at V and 5 bases at J, with 16 bases between. The CDR3 has 15 residues. CDR3 nucleotide sequence: TGTGCCTGGAGTGTAATGGCGGCGGCGGGGGAGACCCAGTACTTC. This sequence encodes CAWSVMAAAGETQYF. Based on the CDR3 plus reference TRBV30 and TRBJ2-5, the full variable domain is SQTIHQWPATLVQPVGSPLSLECTVEGTSNPNLYWYRQAAGRGLQLLFYSVGIGQISSEVPQNLSASRPQDRQFILSSKKLLLSDSGFYLCAWSVMAAAGETQYFGPGTRLLVL.

This chain links TRBV30 with TRBJ2-7; 7 bases map to TRBD1. The V gene's germline CDR1 is GTSNPN and CDR2 SVGIG (reference sequence). V gave up 3 bases and J gave up 2 bases; unmatched junction bases: 1. CDR3 length: 12 residues. The CDR3 loop is CAWRTGTYEQYF. The CDR3 nucleotides are TGTGCCTGGAGGACAGGGACCTACGAGCAGTACTTC.

This clonotype was seen at least ten times. CDR3 residues: CASSLKGGPSYNEQFF. Written as DNA, the CDR3 is TGTGCCAGCAGCTTGAAAGGGGGGCCGTCCTACAATGAGCAGTTCTTC. This chain joins TRBV5-6 and TRBJ2-1; D possibly matches TRBD1 or TRBD2 (6 bases each). The CDR3 has 16 amino acids. Germline assignment: CDR1 SGHDT and CDR2 YYEEEE. V shed 1 base and J shed 1 base, with 12 bases lying between them.

This clonotype was recorded many times. J is TRBJ1-3 and V is TRBV5-4; the match to TRBD1 covers 7 bases. The CDR3 is 16 residues long. Germline V CDR1 and CDR2: SGHNT, YYREEE (reference sequence). V was pared by 3 bases and J by 0 bases, with 6 bases of the junction left unmatched. CDR3 in amino acids: CASSSGQPNSGNTIYF. In DNA form, the CDR3 reads TGTGCCAGCAGCTCGGGACAGCCAAACTCTGGAAACACCATATATTTT.

This clonotype was found many times. This sequence joins TRBV5-4 and TRBJ1-1; D ambiguous. Trimming took 4 bases from V and 2 from J, leaving 12 bases between them. The germline CDR1 and CDR2 sequences are SGHNT and YYREEE (reference sequence). The CDR3 is made up of 14 amino acids. The CDR3 is CASSPRDSNTEAFF. The CDR3 coding sequence is TGTGCCAGCAGCCCCAGAGACTCTAACACTGAAGCTTTCTTT.

This clonotype was recorded at least ten times. The CDR3 bases are TGTGCCAGTACACCAGGAGTGAACACCGGGGAGCTGTTTTTT. This sequence encodes CASTPGVNTGELFF. The chain joins TRBV19 to TRBJ2-2, with D hard to call. Germline lookup yields CDR1 LNHDA and CDR2 SQIVND (reference sequence). The CDR3 totals 14 residues. Trimming removed 7 bases from V and 1 base from J, with 10 bases in between.

The gene calls are TRBV7-9 and TRBJ2-1; D unresolved. The V end was cut by 5 bases, the J end by 0 bases, with 8 bases between. The CDR3 contains 14 residues. CDR1 is SEHNR, CDR2 FQNEAQ, per germline (reference sequence). The CDR3 spells CASSHGYSYNEQFF. The CDR3 DNA reads as TGTGCCAGCAGCCACGGCTACTCCTACAATGAGCAGTTCTTC. Drawing the rest from reference TRBV7-9 and TRBJ2-1, the complete variable domain is DTGVSQNPRHKITKRGQNVTFRCDPISEHNRLYWYRQTLGQGPEFLTYFQNEAQLEKSRLLSDRFSAERPKGSFSTLEIQRTEQGDSAMYLCASSHGYSYNEQFFGPGTRLTVL.

The genes are TRBV5-5 and TRBJ1-2; the match to TRBD1 covers 11 bases. CDR1 and CDR2 (germline): SGHKS, YYEKEE (reference sequence). Trimming at V came to 4 bases and at J to 8 bases, leaving 7 bases not matched to a gene. The CDR3 contains 14 residues. CDR3 residues: CASSPGQGARGYTF. The CDR3 DNA sequence: TGTGCCAGCAGCCCCGGACAGGGGGCGCGAGGCTACACCTTC.

A word on this clonotype: A far larger clone lies a single base away; this is likely a read error. The chain employs TRBV11-2 and TRBJ1-5; D is unclear. The CDR3 covers 14 residues. Germline lookup yields CDR1 SGHAT and CDR2 FQNNGV. Deletions cut 5 bases from V and 4 bases from J, with 12 bases between. This chain's CDR3 is CASSHGRLNQPQHF. CDR3 coding DNA: TGTGCCAGCAGCCACGGACGGTTAAATCAGCCCCAGCATTTT. Using reference TRBV11-2 and TRBJ1-5 for the parts outside the CDR3, the full variable domain is EAGVAQSPRYKIIEKRQSVAFWCNPISGHATLYWYQQILGQGPKLLIQFQNNGVVDDSQLPKDRFSAERLKGVDSTLKIQPAKLEDSAVYLCASSHGRLNQPQHFGDGTRLSIL.

V usage is TRBV12-3 or TRBV12-4 and J usage is TRBJ2-5; D is possibly TRBD1 or TRBD2 (5 bases each). The V end was cut by 6 bases, the J end by 0 bases, with 11 bases between. The length of the CDR3 is 14 residues. The chain's CDR3 is CASSRGVDQETQYF. CDR3 bases: TGTGCCAGCAGCCGAGGGGTAGACCAAGAGACCCAGTACTTC.

This clonotype was counted ten times or more. This rearrangement joins TRBV7-9 to TRBJ1-1; TRBD1 is a possible D gene (5 bases). V dropped 2 bases and J dropped 6 bases, with 19 bases sitting between them. The germline V gene has CDR1 SEHNR and CDR2 FQNEAQ (reference sequence). This CDR3 comprises 16 residues. CDR3 sequence (DNA): TGTGCCAGCAGCTTAACCGGGGGTAAAGGAGGTCCTGAAGCTTTCTTT. Translated, it gives CASSLTGGKGGPEAFF.

This clonotype was seen ten or more times. The V gene is TRBV6-1, the J gene TRBJ2-5; no firm D call. V lost 6 bases to trimming and J lost 5 bases, with 13 bases between them. CDR1 is MNHNS and CDR2 is SASEGT in the germline V gene. The CDR3 sequence is 13 residues long. CDR3 DNA: TGTGCCAGCAGGCAGCCGGCCACGGAGACCCAGTACTTC. This sequence encodes CASRQPATETQYF.

V gene TRBV11-2 combines with J gene TRBJ2-1; TRBD2 might be the D (6 bases). Trimming pared 6 bases from V and 4 bases from J, leaving 16 bases between. The CDR3 spans 15 residues. The V gene's germline CDR1 is SGHAT and CDR2 FQNNGV. In nucleotides, the CDR3 is TGTGCCAGCAGTTTCGGGCTAGCGAATTACAATGAGCAGTTCTTC. Translation gives CASSFGLANYNEQFF.